This TCR beta chain was captured by sequencing in a study of cytomegalovirus exposure and HLA in healthy donors. Study conclusions and caveats: By HLA locus, TCR association rates varied in a later analysis, with DRB1 showing the most and HLA-C the fewest. Three CMV-associated chains were confirmed in vitro to be specific for CMV antigens. A later analysis reported that several of the most significant clusters appeared to be linked to common viral pathogens, among them Epstein-Barr virus. The study listed roughly 160 cytomegalovirus-associated TCR beta chains.

This clone counts as medium-sized. What it binds is unknown. There are 15 residues in the CDR3. Between the trimmed V and J ends, which lost 7 bases and 0 bases, there was a span of 13 bases. Germline V gene sequence: CDR1 WSHSY, CDR2 SAAADI. With 60 Vbeta and 13 Jbeta primers, the PCR was carried out. Here immunoSEQ multiplex PCR was the method, and the copy in TCRdb shows in-frame clones only, minus some. The table has approximately 79,000 clones, over 65% seen once. The V and J genes are TRBV10-2 and TRBJ2-1, with D possibly being TRBD2 (6 bases). The specimen sequenced was PBMCs. This sequence was found in a man in his forties or fifties in good health and CMV-seropositive. The CDR3 sequence is CASISGTNSYNEQFF. DNA for the CDR3: TGCGCCAGCATTAGCGGAACCAACTCCTACAATGAGCAGTTCTTC.